This T cell receptor beta chain was observed in a study of monozygotic twins with inflammatory bowel disease. Study findings and constraints: Whereas healthy co-twins had higher TCRbeta diversity (inverse Simpson), IBD patients had lower diversity.

Across eight separate reactions for each sample, cDNA was made. TCRdb derives one entry per CDR3 protein from the 5' RACE reads, leaving out DNA. Its clone listing holds about 420,000 distinct CDR3 sequences. Germline V gives CDR1 SGHAT, CDR2 FQNNGV. The CDR3 is 14 amino acids. Blood, roughly 2.6 ml, was drawn per donor. Isolation of total RNA was performed on whole blood, with no prior T cell sorting. Details on this clonotype: Its antigen is undetermined.

The sequencing sample was made of blood. The chain carries TRBV11-2 and TRBJ2-1; TCRdb gives TRBD1 as the D gene, but with no DNA this cannot be confirmed. The clonotype was recovered from a human donor with ulcerative colitis or Crohn's disease, or a healthy co-twin of an affected twin (not recorded which). Here the CDR3 reads CASSFAGAGNEQFF.